The rows below give T cell receptor beta chains drawn from one sample of a study of cytomegalovirus exposure and HLA in healthy donors. Sequenced by immunoSEQ multiplex PCR; TCRdb stores in-frame clones only, minus some. The sample lists 150,000 to 200,000 clones; approximately 86% were seen once. The sequenced sample consisted of PBMCs. The receptor set was obtained from a man younger than 40 in good health and CMV-seropositive. The conserved cysteine and the conserved F or W are not part of the CDR3 here. Clone size, where shown, is once, few, many, or a class for clones that have expanded.

TRBV9	once	TRBJ2-5	ASSVGAVASGIRETQY
TRBV27	.	TRBJ1-5	ASSRYRGNQPQH
TRBV4-1	.	TRBJ1-2	ASSQGGSTNYGYT
TRBV9	.	TRBJ2-7	ASSVEGGSYEQY
TRBV7-7	.	TRBJ2-1	ASSPTGGDANEQF
TRBV7-2	once	TRBJ1-1	ASSPELRDRARQAF
TRBV5-4	.	TRBJ2-7	ASSYPARRDEQY
TRBV11-2	few	TRBJ1-1	ASSSSGGRTEAF
TRBV30	.	TRBJ1-1	AWRDRVSAF
TRBV5-6	.	TRBJ2-7	ASSLGLAGVYYEQY
TRBV5-6	.	TRBJ1-5	ASSLAGGLNQPQH
TRBV7-8	.	TRBJ1-6	ASSTVGGVNSPLH
TRBV5-1	.	TRBJ2-1	ASSLVSGVPGGNEQF
TRBV28	.	TRBJ2-7	ASSSTGTSGRRGYEQY
TRBV10-3	.	TRBJ2-7	AISEQTSFTYEQY
TRBV7-2	.	TRBJ1-4	ASSLRAGRGELF
TRBV5-1	.	TRBJ1-2	ASSPRGQGDGYT
TRBV5-6	.	TRBJ1-1	ASSLRGGRGTEAF
TRBV5-6	.	TRBJ2-4	ASSFWGTPTMENIQY
TRBV6-5	.	TRBJ1-1	ASRVDTEAF
TRBV6-5	.	TRBJ1-2	ASSYGGQHVYGYT
TRBV5-1	once	TRBJ2-5	ASSFNAGQVSQETQY
TRBV28	.	TRBJ1-5	ASSTLWSNQPQH
TRBV10-3	.	TRBJ2-4	AISSREWDIQY
TRBV7-9	.	TRBJ1-2	ASSLELEYYGYT
TRBV7-2	.	TRBJ1-2	ASSLVRDIVGYT
TRBV4-3	.	TRBJ2-1	ASSQDSGGVEQF
TRBV28	.	TRBJ2-3	ASSLEVIPAQY
TRBV13	.	TRBJ2-7	ASRETGTTYEQY
TRBV7-9	few	TRBJ1-2	ASSLETRVSGYGYT